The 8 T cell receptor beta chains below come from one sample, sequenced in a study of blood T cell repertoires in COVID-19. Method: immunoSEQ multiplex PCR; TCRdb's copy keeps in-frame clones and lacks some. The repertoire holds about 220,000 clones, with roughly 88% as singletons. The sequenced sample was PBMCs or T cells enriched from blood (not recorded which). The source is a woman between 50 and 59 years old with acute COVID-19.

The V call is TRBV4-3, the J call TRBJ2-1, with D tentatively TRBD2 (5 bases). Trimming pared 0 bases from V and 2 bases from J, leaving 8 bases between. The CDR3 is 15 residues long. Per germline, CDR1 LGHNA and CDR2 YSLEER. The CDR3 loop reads CASSQEGGPYNEQFF. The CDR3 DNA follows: TGCGCCAGCAGCCAAGAGGGCGGGCCCTACAATGAGCAGTTCTTC.

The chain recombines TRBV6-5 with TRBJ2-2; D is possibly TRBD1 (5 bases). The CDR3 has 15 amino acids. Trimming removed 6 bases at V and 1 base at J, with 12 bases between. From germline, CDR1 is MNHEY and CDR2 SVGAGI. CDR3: CASSLDSVNTGELFF. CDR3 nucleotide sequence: TGTGCCAGCAGCCTCGACAGCGTGAACACCGGGGAGCTGTTTTTT.

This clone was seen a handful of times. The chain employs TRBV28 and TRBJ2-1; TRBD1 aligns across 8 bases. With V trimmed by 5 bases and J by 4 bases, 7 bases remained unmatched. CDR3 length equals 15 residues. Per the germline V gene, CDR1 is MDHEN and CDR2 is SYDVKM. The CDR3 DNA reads TGTGCCAGCAGTCGGAACAGGGGGGCATACAATGAGCAGTTCTTC. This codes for CASSRNRGAYNEQFF.

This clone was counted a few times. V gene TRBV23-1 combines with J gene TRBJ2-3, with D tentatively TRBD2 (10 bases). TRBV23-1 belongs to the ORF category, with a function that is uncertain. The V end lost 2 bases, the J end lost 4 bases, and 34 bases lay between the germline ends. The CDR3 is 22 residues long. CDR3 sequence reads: CASSQAGQGSRVAGGGADTQYF. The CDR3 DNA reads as TGCGCCAGCAGTCAAGCAGGACAGGGGTCGAGGGTAGCGGGAGGAGGCGCAGATACGCAGTATTTT.

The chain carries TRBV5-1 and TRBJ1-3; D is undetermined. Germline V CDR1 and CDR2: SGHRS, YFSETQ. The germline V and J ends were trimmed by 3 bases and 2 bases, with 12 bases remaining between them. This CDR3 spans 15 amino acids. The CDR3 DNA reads TGCGCCAGCAGCTCCGACATTAGGACTGGAAACACCATATATTTT. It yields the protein CASSSDIRTGNTIYF.

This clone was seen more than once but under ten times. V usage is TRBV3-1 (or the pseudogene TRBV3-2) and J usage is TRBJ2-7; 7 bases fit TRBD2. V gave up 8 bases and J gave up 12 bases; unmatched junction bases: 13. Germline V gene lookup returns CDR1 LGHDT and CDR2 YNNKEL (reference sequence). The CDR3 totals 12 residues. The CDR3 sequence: CASARGGVRGYF. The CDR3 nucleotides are TGTGCCAGCGCCCGTGGGGGGGTAAGAGGGTACTTC.

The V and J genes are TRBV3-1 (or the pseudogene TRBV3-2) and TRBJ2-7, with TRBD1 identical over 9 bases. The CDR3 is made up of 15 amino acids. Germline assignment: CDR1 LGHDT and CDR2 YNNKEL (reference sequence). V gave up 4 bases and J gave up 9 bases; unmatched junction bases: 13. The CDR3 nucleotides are TGTGCCAGCAGCCCCTGGACAGGGGAAGGGGTACGGCAGTACTTC. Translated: CASSPWTGEGVRQYF.

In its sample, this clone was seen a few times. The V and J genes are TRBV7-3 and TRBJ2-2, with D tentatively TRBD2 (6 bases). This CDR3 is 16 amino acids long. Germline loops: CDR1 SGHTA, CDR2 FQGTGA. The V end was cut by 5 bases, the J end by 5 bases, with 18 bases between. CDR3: CASSHSWSRGTGELFF. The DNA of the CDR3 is TGTGCCAGCAGCCACTCATGGTCTCGGGGGACCGGGGAGCTGTTTTTT.